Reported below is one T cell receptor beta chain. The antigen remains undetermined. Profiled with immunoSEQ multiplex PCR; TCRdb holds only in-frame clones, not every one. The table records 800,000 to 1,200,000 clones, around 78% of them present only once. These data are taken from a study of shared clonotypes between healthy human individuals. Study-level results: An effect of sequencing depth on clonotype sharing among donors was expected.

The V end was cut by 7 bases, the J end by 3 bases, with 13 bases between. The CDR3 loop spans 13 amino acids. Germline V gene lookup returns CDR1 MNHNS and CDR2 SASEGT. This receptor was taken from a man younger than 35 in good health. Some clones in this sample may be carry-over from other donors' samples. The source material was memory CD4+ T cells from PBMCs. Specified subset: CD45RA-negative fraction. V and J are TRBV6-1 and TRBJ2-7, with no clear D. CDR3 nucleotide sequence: TGTGCCAGCAATCCCCTCTCCCGCTACGAGCAGTACTTC. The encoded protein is CASNPLSRYEQYF.